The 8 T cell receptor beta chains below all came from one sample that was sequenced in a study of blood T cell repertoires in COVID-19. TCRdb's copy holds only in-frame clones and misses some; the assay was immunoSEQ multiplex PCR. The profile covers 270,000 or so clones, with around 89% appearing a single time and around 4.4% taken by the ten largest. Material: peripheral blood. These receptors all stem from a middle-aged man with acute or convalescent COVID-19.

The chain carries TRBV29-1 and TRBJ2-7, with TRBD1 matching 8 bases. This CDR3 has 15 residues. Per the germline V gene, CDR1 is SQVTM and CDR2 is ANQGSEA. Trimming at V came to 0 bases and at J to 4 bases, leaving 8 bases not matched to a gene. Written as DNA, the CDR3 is TGCAGCGTTGAAGATCGTGACAGGGGATTATACGAGCAGTACTTC. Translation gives CSVEDRDRGLYEQYF.

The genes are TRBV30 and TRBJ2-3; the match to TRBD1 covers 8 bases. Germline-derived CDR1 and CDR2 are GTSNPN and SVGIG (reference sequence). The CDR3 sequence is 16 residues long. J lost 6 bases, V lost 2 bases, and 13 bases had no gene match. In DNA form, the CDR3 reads TGTGCCTGGAGTCCCCCGGAGACAGGGGATCGGGATACGCAGTATTTT. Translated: CAWSPPETGDRDTQYF.

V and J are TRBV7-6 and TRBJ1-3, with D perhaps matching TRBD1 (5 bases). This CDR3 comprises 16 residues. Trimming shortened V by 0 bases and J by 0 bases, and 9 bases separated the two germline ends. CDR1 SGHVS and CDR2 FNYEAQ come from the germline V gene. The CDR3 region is CASSLAQGSSGNTIYF. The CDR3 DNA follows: TGTGCCAGCAGCTTAGCGCAGGGTAGCTCTGGAAACACCATATATTTT.

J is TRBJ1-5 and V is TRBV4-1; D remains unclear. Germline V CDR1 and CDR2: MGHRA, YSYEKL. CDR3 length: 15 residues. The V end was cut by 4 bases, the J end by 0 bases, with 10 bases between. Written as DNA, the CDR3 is TGCGCCAGCAGCCGAGCGGACGGTAGCAATCAGCCCCAGCATTTT. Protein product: CASSRADGSNQPQHF.

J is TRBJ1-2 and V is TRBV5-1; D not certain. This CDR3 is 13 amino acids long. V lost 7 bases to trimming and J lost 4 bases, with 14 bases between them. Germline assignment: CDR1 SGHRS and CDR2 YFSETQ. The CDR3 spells CASAQTLTYGYTF. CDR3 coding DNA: TGCGCCAGCGCCCAGACTCTTACCTATGGCTACACCTTC.

As DNA, the CDR3 is TGTGCCAGTTCACCGGGACTAGACTACGAGCAGTACTTC. This encodes CASSPGLDYEQYF. V and J are TRBV19 and TRBJ2-7, with 8 bases fitting TRBD2. CDR1 is LNHDA, CDR2 SQIVND, per germline (reference sequence). The V gene end was trimmed by 8 bases and the J gene end by 3 bases; junction bases not matched to a gene: 6. The CDR3 covers 13 residues.

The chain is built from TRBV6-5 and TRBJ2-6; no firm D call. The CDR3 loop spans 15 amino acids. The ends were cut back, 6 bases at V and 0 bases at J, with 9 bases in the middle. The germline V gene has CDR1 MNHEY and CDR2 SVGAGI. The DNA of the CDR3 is TGTGCCAGCAGGTCCCCGGGCTCTGGGGCCAACGTCCTGACTTTC. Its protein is CASRSPGSGANVLTF.

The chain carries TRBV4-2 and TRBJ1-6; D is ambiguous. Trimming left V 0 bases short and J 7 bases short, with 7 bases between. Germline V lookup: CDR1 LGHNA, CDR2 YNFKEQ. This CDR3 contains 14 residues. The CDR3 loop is CASSQDGGNSPLHF. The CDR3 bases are TGTGCCAGCAGCCAAGACGGCGGGAATTCACCCCTCCACTTT.